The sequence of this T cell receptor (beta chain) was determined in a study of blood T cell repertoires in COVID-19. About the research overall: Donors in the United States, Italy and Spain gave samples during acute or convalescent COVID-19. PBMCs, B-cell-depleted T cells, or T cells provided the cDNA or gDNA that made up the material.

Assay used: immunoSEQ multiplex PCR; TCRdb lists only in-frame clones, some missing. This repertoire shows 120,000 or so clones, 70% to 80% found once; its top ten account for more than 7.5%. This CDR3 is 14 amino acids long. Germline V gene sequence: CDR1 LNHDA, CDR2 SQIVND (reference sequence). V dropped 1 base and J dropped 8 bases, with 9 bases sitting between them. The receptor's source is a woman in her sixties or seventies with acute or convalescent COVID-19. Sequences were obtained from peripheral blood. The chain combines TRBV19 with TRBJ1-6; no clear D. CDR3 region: CASSIGVRDSPLHF. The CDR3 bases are TGTGCCAGTAGTATAGGCGTCCGGGATTCACCCCTCCACTTT.